This TCR beta chain was captured in a study of CDR3 diversity in severe acne. Germline loops: CDR1 SQVTM, CDR2 ANQGSEA. CDR3 length equals 16 residues. This clonotype was detected ten times or more. A read error may produce the germline difference seen at one junction end. TCRdb re-called the PCR reads through MiXCR, storing one row per CDR3 protein. This table has some 90,000 distinct CDR3 sequences, about half appearing once. Sequencing input: blood. This receptor was obtained from a male donor with severe acne vulgaris. The chain couples TRBV29-1 to TRBJ2-2; 15 bases fit TRBD2. The CDR3 loop is CSARGLAGGNTGELVF. Here the CDR3 DNA reads TGCAGCGCTAGGGGACTAGCGGGAGGAAACACCGGGGAGCTGGTTTTT.